This T cell receptor beta chain was profiled in a study of cytomegalovirus exposure and HLA in healthy donors. The PCR used 60 Vbeta and 13 Jbeta primers. Some clones are missing from TCRdb's copy, which holds only in-frame ones; the method was immunoSEQ multiplex PCR. This sample's table has roughly 43,000 clones. Germline V gene lookup returns CDR1 SNHLY and CDR2 FYNNEI. The CDR3 is 14 residues long. V was pared by 9 bases and J by 3 bases, with 14 bases between. Material: PBMCs. The sequence came from a woman aged 40 to 50 in good health and CMV-seronegative. The J gene is TRBJ2-2, the V gene TRBV2; the D gene is possibly TRBD1 (8 bases). CDR3 in DNA: TGTGCCAGTAGACAGGGGAGGGACACCGGGGAGCTGTTTTTT. Residues: CASRQGRDTGELFF.